This T cell receptor beta chain originates from a study of T cells in Graves' hyperthyroidism and ophthalmopathy. Study-level findings and limits: Researchers report that a 13 V-J model separated ophthalmopathy from stable hyperthyroidism.

The definition of stable Graves' hyperthyroidism was no ophthalmopathy progression within 18 months. Patients aged 18 to 65 had newly diagnosed hyperthyroidism of under 2 months' duration. The source of the PBMCs was around 9 ml of fresh peripheral blood. CDR1 is SGHRS, CDR2 YFSETQ, per germline. Germline trimming cut 4 bases from V and 6 bases from J; bases unmatched to any gene: 18. The CDR3 is made up of 17 amino acids. This clonotype was recorded a few times. The antigen is not known. Template material for amplifying TCR beta CDR3 regions consisted of RNA transcripts. The HTBI set primed first-round TCR CDR3 RT-PCR. TCRdb re-called the multiplex PCR reads through MiXCR, storing one row per CDR3 protein. This sample has approximately 420,000 distinct CDR3 sequences, with around 13% found just once.

This clonotype originated in a woman younger than 35 with Graves' hyperthyroidism. This chain joins TRBV5-1 and TRBJ2-7; 8 bases line up with TRBD2. Sequencing input: blood. CDR3 bases: TGCGCCAGCAGCCAAGATGGGGCGGGAGGCCCGGAGGGCGAGCAGTACTTC. It is translated as CASSQDGAGGPEGEQYF.